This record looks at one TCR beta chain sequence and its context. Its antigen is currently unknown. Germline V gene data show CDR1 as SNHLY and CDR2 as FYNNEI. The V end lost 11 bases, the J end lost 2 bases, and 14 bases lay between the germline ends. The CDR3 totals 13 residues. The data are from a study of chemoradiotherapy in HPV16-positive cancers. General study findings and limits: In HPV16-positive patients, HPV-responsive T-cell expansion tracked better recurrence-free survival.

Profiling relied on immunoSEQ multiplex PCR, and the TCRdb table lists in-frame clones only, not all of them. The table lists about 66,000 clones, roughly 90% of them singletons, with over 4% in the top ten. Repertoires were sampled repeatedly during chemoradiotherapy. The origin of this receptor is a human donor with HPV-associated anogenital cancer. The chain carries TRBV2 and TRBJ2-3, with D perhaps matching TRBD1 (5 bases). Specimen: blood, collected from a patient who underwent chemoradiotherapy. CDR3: CAGSLGPTDTQYF. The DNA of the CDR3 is TGTGCCGGTTCCTTGGGGCCCACAGATACGCAGTATTTT.